This TCR beta chain appears in the sequencing data of a study of beta chain features in type 1 diabetes. Comments on this clone: Its antigen is unknown.

The investigators reverse transcribed all of the isolated RNA, so they sequenced expressed TCRB transcripts. This table comes from immunoSEQ multiplex PCR, and its TCRdb copy is limited to in-frame clones, with some not included. The sample lists 120,000 to 150,000 clones, less than 10% occurring once. The CDR3 runs 16 residues. Germline CDR1 MNHEY, CDR2 SVGAGI. V was pared by 0 bases and J by 2 bases, with 4 bases of the junction left unmatched. Study observations and caveats: More deletions and fewer insertions at VDJ junctions were found in patients with type 1 diabetes. Overrepresentation of cells with high TCR expression could result from cDNA sequencing.

A CD45RO/CCR7/CD25/CD127/CD95/CD27 panel sorted naive, central memory, regulatory and stem cell-like memory CD4+ cells. Sorted populations all had greater than 98% purity. This sequence was found in a woman aged 40 to 49 in good health. This rearrangement joins TRBV6-5 to TRBJ2-3, with 8 bases fitting TRBD2. Sequencing was performed on central memory CD4+ T cells from blood. The CDR3 protein is CASSYSSGSTTDTQYF. For the CDR3, the DNA is TGTGCCAGCAGTTACTCGAGCGGGAGCACCACAGATACGCAGTATTTT.